A single sample gave rise to the 21 T cell receptor beta chains below, sequenced in a study of cytomegalovirus exposure and HLA in healthy donors. With 60 Vbeta and 13 Jbeta primers, the PCR was carried out. TCRdb's copy holds only in-frame clones and misses some; the assay was immunoSEQ multiplex PCR. The sample has some 150,000 clones; over 60% are singletons. Material: PBMCs. These receptors came from a middle-aged woman in good health and CMV-seronegative.

This chain links TRBV21-1 with TRBJ2-7; TRBD2, the D gene given by the table, was not confirmed from the DNA. TRBV21-1 is annotated as a pseudogene. The CDR3 runs 15 residues. CDR3 protein: CASSKSPRLSYEQYF. The CDR3 DNA reads as TGTGCCAGCAGCAAATCCCCCCGACTCTCCTACGAGCAGTACTTC.

The rearrangement joins TRBV13 to TRBJ1-6; TRBD1 matches at 10 bases. The CDR3 has 14 amino acids. Looked up from germline, CDR1 is PRHDT and CDR2 is FYEKMQ (reference sequence). V shed 5 bases and J 8 bases; nucleotides not matched to a gene: 3. The CDR3 sequence: CASSPGQGDSPLHF. CDR3 bases: TGTGCCAGCAGCCCCGGACAGGGGGATTCACCCCTCCACTTT.

With regard to this clone: One end of the junction fails to match germline, which may point to a read error. The CDR3 DNA sequence: TGTACCTGGAGTCCGGGACAGCTGAACACTGAAGCTTTCTTT. Translated, it gives CTWSPGQLNTEAFF. The V call is TRBV30, the J call TRBJ1-1, with TRBD1 matching 7 bases. Germline lookup yields CDR1 GTSNPN and CDR2 SVGIG (reference sequence). CDR3 size: 14 residues.

The rearrangement links TRBV4-2 to TRBJ2-5, with TRBD2 identical over 15 bases. CDR1 and CDR2 from the germline V gene are LGHNA and YNFKEQ. The junction had 6 bases not matched to a gene; V was cut back by 4 bases and J by 3 bases. The CDR3 runs 17 residues. CDR3 sequence reads: CASSPGTSGGLEETQYF. CDR3 bases: TGTGCCAGCAGCCCCGGGACTAGCGGGGGGCTTGAAGAGACCCAGTACTTC.

The chain joins TRBV18 to TRBJ2-5; 7 bases fit TRBD1. Germline V CDR1 and CDR2: KGHSH, LQKENI. The J segment lost 3 bases and the V segment lost 1 base, leaving 5 bases of the junction unmatched. The CDR3 covers 15 residues. This chain's CDR3 is CASSPQSTGEETQYF. CDR3 DNA sequence: TGTGCCAGCTCACCACAATCAACAGGGGAAGAGACCCAGTACTTC.

In its sample, this clone was seen a few times. The chain's CDR3 is CASRVRGAEAFF. The CDR3 DNA is TGTGCCAGCAGGGTCAGGGGGGCTGAAGCTTTCTTT. The V and J genes are TRBV6-5 and TRBJ1-1, with 7 bases aligning to TRBD1. CDR3 length equals 12 residues. Germline V gene sequence: CDR1 MNHEY, CDR2 SVGAGI. The ends lost 6 bases at V and 6 bases at J; junction bases unmatched: 4.

This chain joins TRBV5-1 and TRBJ1-4; TRBD1 aligns across 10 bases. After removal of 0 bases from V and 5 bases from J, the junction contained 7 bases not matched to a gene. Germline loops: CDR1 SGHRS, CDR2 YFSETQ. CDR3 size: 17 residues. CDR3 DNA sequence: TGCGCCAGCAGCTTGGTGACAGGGGGCGCCTCCAATGAAAAACTGTTTTTT. Its protein is CASSLVTGGASNEKLFF.

The chain has TRBV18 and TRBJ2-5, with 7 bases that match TRBD1. Germline CDR1 KGHSH, CDR2 LQKENI. Losses at the gene ends were 4 bases for V and 3 bases for J; bases not matched to a gene: 5. This CDR3 contains 14 residues. CDR3 amino acids: CASSQGQSEETQYF. The DNA for the CDR3 is TGTGCCAGCTCACAGGGACAGAGTGAAGAGACCCAGTACTTC.

Worth noting for this clone: One end of the junction does not line up with germline, which may come from a read error. The V gene is TRBV6-1, the J gene TRBJ2-1, with 9 bases matching TRBD1. CDR1 is MNHNS and CDR2 is SASEGT in the germline V gene. This CDR3 is built from 11 residues. The CDR3 sequence: CASHWTGAIVF. The DNA of the CDR3 is TGTGCCAGCCACTGGACAGGGGCTATAGTCTTC.

The sample holds a few counts of this clone. Other DNA sequences in this sample translate to the same CDR3. The CDR3 sequence is CASSLGDRGYTEAFF. In nucleotides, the CDR3 is TGCGCCAGCAGCTTGGGGGACAGGGGATACACTGAAGCTTTCTTT. This chain joins TRBV5-1 and TRBJ1-1, with 10 bases fitting TRBD1. CDR1 and CDR2 (germline): SGHRS, YFSETQ. The CDR3 sequence is 15 residues long. The trim removed 0 bases at V and 3 bases at J, leaving 2 bases unmatched. Complete variable domain (other parts from reference TRBV5-1 and TRBJ1-1): KAGVTQTPRYLIKTRGQQVTLSCSPISGHRSVSWYQQTPGQGLQFLFEYFSETQRNKGNFPGRFSGRQFSNSRSEMNVSTLELGDSALYLCASSLGDRGYTEAFFGQGTRLTVV.

The chain carries TRBV27 and TRBJ1-1; D gene ambiguous. The CDR3 spans 15 residues. V dropped 7 bases and J dropped 1 base, with 16 bases sitting between them. Germline V gives CDR1 MNHEY, CDR2 SMNVEV (reference sequence). In nucleotides, the CDR3 is TGTGCCAGCACCGCCTTGAGGGAGCCGAACACTGAAGCTTTCTTT. Its protein is CASTALREPNTEAFF.

The rearrangement uses TRBV5-1 and TRBJ1-1; TRBD1 matches 7 bases. Germline V gene data show CDR1 as SGHRS and CDR2 as YFSETQ. The ends lost 2 bases at V and 5 bases at J; junction bases unmatched: 6. This CDR3 is 14 amino acids long. The CDR3 DNA is TGCGCCAGCAGCTTACTCAGGGGGGTTACTGAAGCTTTCTTT. Translating gives CASSLLRGVTEAFF. Using reference TRBV5-1 and TRBJ1-1 for the parts outside the CDR3, the full variable domain is KAGVTQTPRYLIKTRGQQVTLSCSPISGHRSVSWYQQTPGQGLQFLFEYFSETQRNKGNFPGRFSGRQFSNSRSEMNVSTLELGDSALYLCASSLLRGVTEAFFGQGTRLTVV.

This chain uses TRBV6-4 with TRBJ1-2, with D tentatively TRBD1 (5 bases). Trimming shortened V by 5 bases and J by 8 bases, and 21 bases separated the two germline ends. The CDR3 is made up of 15 amino acids. CDR1 is MRHNA and CDR2 is SNTAGT in the germline V gene. CDR3 sequence: CASSNTRNPRAGYTF. The CDR3 DNA reads TGTGCCAGCAGTAACACACGGAATCCCAGGGCCGGCTACACCTTC.

The V and J genes are TRBV4-1 and TRBJ1-3, with D perhaps TRBD1 (5 bases). There are 16 residues in the CDR3. Germline CDR1 MGHRA, CDR2 YSYEKL. Trimming shortened V by 0 bases and J by 2 bases, and 11 bases separated the two germline ends. The CDR3: CASSQDPVGPGNTIYF. CDR3 nucleotides: TGCGCCAGCAGCCAAGATCCGGTGGGGCCTGGAAACACCATATATTTT.

This clone was observed a few times. The V call is TRBV6-5, the J call TRBJ1-1; 9 bases are shared with TRBD1. The CDR3 extends over 14 amino acids. With 2 bases clipped from V and 10 bases from J, the junction kept 8 bases outside the gene matches. Germline loops: CDR1 MNHEY, CDR2 SVGAGI. The CDR3 here is CASSYGQGRRRAFF. As DNA, the CDR3 is TGTGCCAGCAGTTACGGACAGGGGCGGAGGCGAGCTTTCTTT.

The genes are TRBV6-1 and TRBJ1-2; 10 bases match TRBD1. Germline CDR1 MNHNS, CDR2 SASEGT. The CDR3 runs 15 residues. The J segment lost 7 bases and the V segment lost 2 bases, leaving 7 bases of the junction unmatched. CDR3 in DNA: TGTGCCAGCAGTGAATCACCGGGACAGGGGATTGGCTACACCTTC. Protein: CASSESPGQGIGYTF.

This clone was observed a handful of times. This rearrangement joins TRBV5-8 to TRBJ2-7; 7 nucleotides agree with TRBD1. Per germline, CDR1 SGHTS and CDR2 YDEGEE. J gave up 5 bases and V 2 bases, and 4 bases lay outside the gene matches. The CDR3 spans 13 residues. CDR3 region: CASSLTGVHEQYF. CDR3 DNA sequence: TGTGCCAGCAGCTTAACAGGGGTCCACGAGCAGTACTTC.

CDR3 coding DNA: TGTGCCAGCAGCGACGCGGGTGAGGAGAAGTATCCGATTAACTATGGCTACACCTTC. The encoded protein is CASSDAGEEKYPINYGYTF. V is TRBV7-9 and J is TRBJ1-2; D gene ambiguous. The ends were cut back, 5 bases at V and 1 base at J, with 26 bases in the middle. Germline V gene sequence: CDR1 SEHNR, CDR2 FQNEAQ (reference sequence). CDR3 length: 19 amino acids.

The V call is TRBV5-1, the J call TRBJ1-3, with 7 bases aligning to TRBD1. J was trimmed by 1 base and V by 3 bases; bases with no gene match: 10. This CDR3 has 17 residues. The germline V gene has CDR1 SGHRS and CDR2 YFSETQ. In nucleotides, the CDR3 is TGCGCCAGCAGCTCAAACCCGGACAGGCTATCTGGAAACACCATATATTTT. It yields the protein CASSSNPDRLSGNTIYF.

This clone showed up just a few times. The V and J genes are TRBV6-1 and TRBJ1-1; TRBD1 agrees at 9 bases. Germline assignment: CDR1 MNHNS and CDR2 SASEGT. V was clipped by 7 bases and J by 5 bases; unmatched bases: 8. This CDR3 comprises 14 residues. CDR3 sequence: CASNPQGAGTEAFF. CDR3 DNA: TGTGCCAGCAATCCACAGGGGGCAGGGACTGAAGCTTTCTTT.

This clone turned up a few times. The chain is built from TRBV10-2 and TRBJ1-1, with a possible D match to TRBD1 (6 bases). The V end lost 2 bases, the J end lost 4 bases, and 8 bases lay between the germline ends. The germline V gene encodes CDR1 WSHSY and CDR2 SAAADI. The CDR3 is 13 residues long. DNA of the CDR3: TGCGCCAGCAGTGAGCAAGGGGGCACTGAAGCTTTCTTT. Protein sequence: CASSEQGGTEAFF.